This entry concerns a single TCR beta chain. Its ends do not fully match the called genes, so a read error is possible. Total RNA and DNA came together from about 21-30 mg of bulk tissue without cell sorting. Chronic HBV infection, untreated so far, was present in the patients. Five separate regions per tumor were sampled. The data are from a study of tumor-infiltrating lymphocytes in primary liver carcinoma. Looking at the study overall: Sample yields, roughly 3.5 to 7.13 million productive TCRbeta reads, were similar across the tissue types.

Germline assignment: CDR1 SGHAT and CDR2 FQNNGV. This CDR3 is built from 14 residues. Starting from 500 ng of total RNA, TCR beta cDNA was produced with a primer in the constant region. Libraries covering TCR beta were generated through three nested multiplex PCR rounds (using a slightly modified ARM-PCR). In the first two PCR rounds, TRBV1-TRBV30 forward primers were paired with a C-beta reverse primer, and each round lasted nine to ten cycles. TCRdb re-called the multiplex PCR reads through MiXCR, storing one row per CDR3 protein. The sample yields under 130,000 distinct CDR3 sequences, roughly four fifths seen once.

The sequencing sample was made of liver tumor tissue from sampling region 3. Stated subset: tumor region T3, left-lateral pole. This clonotype originated in a man aged 35-49 years with primary liver carcinoma and hepatitis B virus infection. The gene calls are TRBV11-2 and TRBJ1-4; D gene ambiguous. CDR3 coding DNA: TGTGCCAGTAGCTTCGACCAAGAAGTTGGAAAACTGCTTTTT. Translation gives CASSFDQEVGKLLF.